The text below deals with one T cell receptor beta chain. As yet, its antigen is unknown. These data come from a study of T cells in Graves' hyperthyroidism and ophthalmopathy. Study observations and caveats: Expanded thyroid clonotypes (above 0.001) were mostly also found in blood. The model identified upcoming ophthalmopathy a median around 6 months ahead of onset.

RNA transcripts gave rise to amplified TCR beta CDR3 regions. First-round RT-PCR of the TCR CDR3 relied on the HTBI primer set. TCRdb re-called the multiplex PCR reads through MiXCR, storing one row per CDR3 protein. The table includes about 110,000 distinct CDR3 sequences, about a sixth detected once. The germline CDR1 and CDR2 sequences are SGHTA and FQGNSA. Trimming pared 1 base from V and 4 bases from J, leaving 13 bases between. The CDR3 sequence is 16 residues long. Stability of Graves' hyperthyroidism was defined as absent ophthalmopathy progression within 18 months. The diagnoses drew upon clinical symptoms, serum thyroxine and TRAb, thyroid ultrasound and orbital computed tomography.

J is TRBJ2-2 and V is TRBV7-2; a weak D match, TRBD2 (6 bases). This TCR derives from a woman in her forties or fifties with Graves' hyperthyroidism. The sequenced sample was blood. The CDR3 sequence is CASSLGGFGGTGELFF. CDR3 in DNA: TGTGCCAGCAGCTTAGGGGGATTCGGGGGCACCGGGGAGCTGTTTTTT.